This TCR beta chain emerged from a study of T cell responses to AZD1222 COVID-19 vaccine. Overall study findings and caveats: Among spike-specific TCRs, nearly half reportedly target unmutated variant regions. White British ancestry dominated among donors, who included more females, and clonal diversity was possibly underestimated.

Worth noting for this clone: Its cognate antigen is unknown.

Germline lookup yields CDR1 LNHDA and CDR2 SQIVND (reference sequence). The V and J ends lost 6 bases and 4 bases respectively, with 9 bases between them. The CDR3 contains 12 residues. Measured with immunoSEQ multiplex PCR; TCRdb has only the in-frame clones, and not every one. Altogether about 140,000 clones are present, 75% to 90% being singletons, with the ten largest covering about 4.5%. This chain uses TRBV19 with TRBJ1-1, with D hard to call. Sequencing used peripheral blood, obtained on day 0 of AZD1222 vaccination. The sequence derives from an adult in good health. This CDR3 reads CASSPAATEAFF. The CDR3 nucleotides read TGTGCCAGTAGCCCGGCCGCCACTGAAGCTTTCTTT.